Presented here are 18 T cell receptor beta chains from one specimen sequenced in a study of T cell responses to AZD1222 COVID-19 vaccine. Data came from immunoSEQ multiplex PCR; TCRdb stores just in-frame clones and leaves some out. The repertoire consists of 130,000 to 150,000 clones, with 89% occurring once and the leading ten covering just over 5%. This specimen consisted of peripheral blood, obtained on day 0 of AZD1222 vaccination. These receptors all stem from an adult in good health.

The CDR3, as DNA: TGTGCCAGCAGTCATGACAGGGTGGGAACTGAAGCTTTCTTT. This translates into CASSHDRVGTEAFF. This rearrangement joins TRBV7-9 to TRBJ1-1, with 7 nucleotides matching TRBD1. From germline, CDR1 is SEHNR and CDR2 FQNEAQ (reference sequence). This CDR3 comprises 14 residues. V lost 6 bases to trimming and J lost 5 bases; unmatched junction nucleotides: 9.

The chain couples TRBV28 to TRBJ2-3; D unclear. Germline loops: CDR1 MDHEN, CDR2 SYDVKM. V was pared by 11 bases and J by 3 bases, with 15 bases between. The CDR3 is 13 residues long. CDR3: CAAQLRPTDTQYF. CDR3 nucleotides: TGTGCCGCCCAACTACGGCCGACAGATACGCAGTATTTT. Based on the CDR3 plus reference TRBV28 and TRBJ2-3, the full variable domain is DVKVTQSSRYLVKRTGEKVFLECVQDMDHENMFWYRQDPGLGLRLIYFSYDVKMKEKGDIPEGYSVSREKKERFSLILESASTNQTSMYLCAAQLRPTDTQYFGPGTRLTVL.

This chain joins TRBV7-9 and TRBJ2-5; 9 bases fit TRBD1. The CDR3 is 15 residues long. With 5 bases clipped from V and 5 bases from J, the junction kept 9 bases outside the gene matches. In germline, CDR1 is SEHNR, CDR2 FQNEAQ (reference sequence). The CDR3 DNA reads as TGTGCCAGCAGCGCGCAAACAGGGGGCCGTGAGACCCAGTACTTC. Amino acid sequence: CASSAQTGGRETQYF.

This clone was recorded once. The chain carries TRBV28 and TRBJ2-3, with 7 bases identical to TRBD2. The CDR3 has 18 amino acids. Trimming at V came to 3 bases and at J to 1 base, leaving 13 bases not matched to a gene. Germline assignment: CDR1 MDHEN and CDR2 SYDVKM. In DNA form, the CDR3 reads TGTGCCAGCAGTTTCCTCAGACTAGCCGCTGGCCGCACAGATACGCAGTATTTT. Its protein product is CASSFLRLAAGRTDTQYF.

The chain carries TRBV5-1 and TRBJ1-1; 7 nucleotides agree with TRBD1. V gave up 8 bases and J gave up 5 bases; unmatched junction bases: 9. The CDR3 extends over 13 amino acids. Per germline, CDR1 SGHRS and CDR2 YFSETQ. The CDR3 here is CASKRTGGTEAFF. The CDR3 nucleotides read TGCGCCAGTAAACGGACAGGAGGGACTGAAGCTTTCTTT.

This clone was detected only a few times. The rearrangement links TRBV2 to TRBJ1-4; D is unclear. V was pared by 7 bases and J by 2 bases, with 11 bases between. The CDR3 consists of 14 residues. Germline V gene sequence: CDR1 SNHLY, CDR2 FYNNEI. Here the CDR3 DNA reads TGTGCCAGCACGGTACGATCGACTAATGAAAAACTGTTTTTT. Encoded protein: CASTVRSTNEKLFF.

This sequence joins TRBV24-1 and TRBJ1-4; 8 nucleotides agree with TRBD1. Germline CDR1 reads KGHDR; CDR2 reads SFDVKD. J was trimmed by 6 bases and V by 4 bases; bases with no gene match: 3. The length of the CDR3 is 14 residues. The CDR3 reads CATSEGQVDEKLFF. CDR3 sequence (DNA): TGTGCCACCAGTGAGGGACAGGTGGATGAAAAACTGTTTTTT.

This chain joins TRBV7-3 and TRBJ2-6; unclear D gene. CDR1 SGHTA and CDR2 FQGTGA come from the germline V gene. Trimming pared 5 bases from V and 2 bases from J, leaving 10 bases between. The length of the CDR3 is 15 residues. The CDR3 loop reads CASSSLRTGANVLTF. DNA of the CDR3: TGTGCCAGCAGCAGTCTGCGCACTGGGGCCAACGTCCTGACTTTC.

DNA of the CDR3: TGTGCCAGCAGCCTAGGATCCGGGACAGGGTATCCCCTGGGCTACGAGCAGTACTTC. It codes for CASSLGSGTGYPLGYEQYF. V and J are TRBV11-2 and TRBJ2-7; TRBD1 matches at 9 bases. CDR3 length equals 19 residues. CDR1 is SGHAT, CDR2 FQNNGV, per germline. J lost 3 bases, V lost 5 bases, and 20 bases had no gene match.

This sequence joins TRBV5-1 and TRBJ1-5; TRBD1 agrees at 8 bases. Germline V gene sequence: CDR1 SGHRS, CDR2 YFSETQ. Trimming cost V 3 bases and J 2 bases; bases outside gene matches: 4. The CDR3 is 15 residues long. The CDR3 sequence: CASSSTGEGNQPQHF. Here the CDR3 DNA reads TGCGCCAGCAGCTCGACAGGGGAGGGCAATCAGCCCCAGCATTTT.

V is TRBV7-8 and J is TRBJ2-7; 7 bases fit TRBD1. The V segment lost 1 base and the J segment 2 bases; nucleotides outside the gene matches: 2. The CDR3 extends over 14 amino acids. Germline V gene lookup returns CDR1 SGHVS and CDR2 FQNEAQ. The CDR3 nucleotides are TGTGCCAGCAGCTTAGACAGGGGTACCTACGAGCAGTACTTC. This translates into CASSLDRGTYEQYF.

J is TRBJ1-1 and V is TRBV6-5, with D possibly TRBD1 on 6 matching bases. The germline gives CDR1 MNHEY, CDR2 SVGAGI. The CDR3 loop spans 14 amino acids. V was clipped by 2 bases and J by 2 bases, with 9 bases between them. The CDR3 protein is CASSYRGDNTEAFF. Here the CDR3 DNA reads TGTGCCAGCAGTTACAGGGGGGATAACACTGAAGCTTTCTTT.

This clone was recorded only once. The CDR3 region has the DNA TGTGCCAGCTCACCGGGACAGGTGAATAATTCACCCCTCCACTTT. The encoded protein is CASSPGQVNNSPLHF. The rearrangement uses TRBV18 and TRBJ1-6; 8 bases align to TRBD1. This CDR3 region has 15 residues. The J segment lost 5 bases and the V segment lost 3 bases, leaving 3 bases of the junction unmatched. Germline assignment: CDR1 KGHSH and CDR2 LQKENI.

V gene TRBV28 combines with J gene TRBJ1-2; D unresolved. The germline V gene has CDR1 MDHEN and CDR2 SYDVKM. V was cut by 2 bases and J by 4 bases, with 11 bases left in between. The CDR3 has 14 amino acids. The CDR3 is CASSLLQRGYGYTF. In DNA form, the CDR3 reads TGTGCCAGCAGTTTACTCCAGAGAGGCTATGGCTACACCTTC.

This chain joins TRBV5-4 and TRBJ1-3, with 8 positions matching TRBD1. Germline loops: CDR1 SGHNT, CDR2 YYREEE (reference sequence). The ends lost 3 bases at V and 0 bases at J; junction bases unmatched: 2. The CDR3 has 15 amino acids. The CDR3 sequence is CASSSGQASGNTIYF. CDR3 nucleotide sequence: TGTGCCAGCAGCTCGGGACAGGCCTCTGGAAACACCATATATTTT.

The chain joins TRBV2 to TRBJ1-1, with 8 bases fitting TRBD1. This CDR3 is built from 14 residues. Germline V CDR1 and CDR2: SNHLY, FYNNEI. V shed 8 bases, J shed 1 base, and the junction held 6 bases outside the gene matches. CDR3 protein: CASFRDRSNTEAFF. Here the CDR3 DNA reads TGTGCCAGCTTCCGGGACAGGTCGAACACTGAAGCTTTCTTT.

This chain joins TRBV15 and TRBJ1-1; D is possibly TRBD1 (5 bases). Germline loops: CDR1 LNHNV, CDR2 YYDKDF (reference sequence). The CDR3 spans 15 residues. Trimming took off 1 base at V and 6 bases at J, with 15 bases between the two ends. The CDR3 is CATSRASLRGPEAFF. For the CDR3, the DNA is TGTGCCACCAGCAGAGCAAGCCTGAGGGGCCCTGAAGCTTTCTTT.

The chain carries TRBV6-2 or TRBV6-3 and TRBJ2-3, with D possibly being TRBD1 (5 bases). The CDR3 extends over 17 amino acids. V was trimmed by 4 bases and J by 1 base, leaving 18 bases between them. From germline, CDR1 is MNHEY and CDR2 SVGEGT. DNA of the CDR3: TGTGCCAGCAGTTCACCTTCCTACAGGCGCCGCACAGATACGCAGTATTTT. Residues: CASSSPSYRRRTDTQYF.